The 14 T cell receptor beta chains reported below all come from one sample, sequenced in a study of blood T cell repertoires in COVID-19 (TCRdb year 2020). Library preparation was by the immunoSEQ multiplex PCR assay. In TCRdb, the immuneACCESS table is reduced to in-frame sequences with V and J assigned. These tables do not hold every clone; where another copy was compared, an unresolved V gene accounts for under half, and the others remain unexplained. The sample table shows approximately 110,000 clones, and around 82% are seen once. About 4.5% of the sample is taken by the ten largest. Sequencing was done on a sample of peripheral blood. These receptors were taken from a human donor in a cohort sampled during active or convalescent COVID-19.

The chain is built from TRBV24-1 and TRBJ2-5, with TRBD1 as a possible D gene (6 bases). V dropped 1 base and J dropped 9 bases, with 20 bases sitting between them. The CDR3 is 16 residues long. The germline V gene has CDR1 KGHDR and CDR2 SFDVKD. CDR3 residues: CATSDFLGPTEGAQYF. The CDR3 DNA sequence: TGTGCCACCAGTGATTTCCTGGGTCCTACTGAGGGGGCCCAGTACTTC.

The V gene is TRBV6-5, the J gene TRBJ1-1; tentatively, D is TRBD1 (6 bases). Trimming removed 5 bases from V and 6 bases from J, with 16 bases in between. This CDR3 comprises 14 residues. Germline V gives CDR1 MNHEY, CDR2 SVGAGI. The CDR3: CASSKGVYQAEAFF. The CDR3 bases are TGTGCCAGCAGTAAGGGGGTTTACCAGGCTGAAGCTTTCTTT.

The chain combines TRBV28 with TRBJ2-5; tentative D call: TRBD2 (6 bases). Trimming removed 1 base from V and 4 bases from J, with 10 bases in between. CDR1 is MDHEN and CDR2 is SYDVKM in the germline V gene. The CDR3 is 14 residues long. The CDR3 is CASSLSGVRETQYF. The CDR3 region has the DNA TGTGCCAGCAGTTTATCGGGAGTTCGAGAGACCCAGTACTTC.

The rearrangement joins TRBV6-4 to TRBJ1-6; possible D gene TRBD1, 6 bases. The CDR3 length is 15 residues. Trimming cost V 2 bases and J 6 bases, with 11 bases left between them. The V gene's germline CDR1 is MRHNA and CDR2 SNTAGT. The CDR3 sequence: CASSDEGQLNSPLHF. The CDR3 nucleotides are TGTGCCAGCAGTGACGAAGGACAGCTTAATTCACCCCTCCACTTT.

In this sample, this clone turned up a few times. Here the CDR3 reads CAIRVDNTDTQYF. The CDR3, as DNA: TGTGCCATCAGGGTGGACAACACAGATACGCAGTATTTT. The chain carries TRBV10-3 and TRBJ2-3; D is possibly TRBD1 (5 bases). Germline V gene lookup returns CDR1 ENHRY and CDR2 SYGVKD. The CDR3 is 13 residues long. With 6 bases removed from V and 2 bases from J, the gap between germline ends came to 9 bases.

This clone has only a few counts. V is TRBV7-6 and J is TRBJ2-7; 7 nucleotides line up with TRBD1. Trimming at V came to 4 bases and at J to 2 bases, leaving 5 bases not matched to a gene. There are 14 residues in the CDR3. Germline assignment: CDR1 SGHVS and CDR2 FNYEAQ. The CDR3 coding sequence is TGTGCCAGCAGCTCGCGACAGGGTACCTACGAGCAGTACTTC. Translating it yields CASSSRQGTYEQYF.

In its sample, this clone was seen once. V is TRBV29-1 and J is TRBJ1-2; a weak D match, TRBD1 (5 bases). V lost 0 bases and J lost 2, with 16 bases in between. CDR3 length: 16 amino acids. Germline lookup yields CDR1 SQVTM and CDR2 ANQGSEA. This CDR3 reads CSVEERLGGYNYGYTF. CDR3 DNA: TGCAGCGTTGAAGAGAGGCTCGGGGGATACAACTATGGCTACACCTTC.

The chain couples TRBV5-6 to TRBJ1-6, with 7 bases identical to TRBD1. Germline lookup yields CDR1 SGHDT and CDR2 YYEEEE. The CDR3 is 14 amino acids. Unmatched junction bases numbered 7, after V lost 6 bases and J lost 7 bases. CDR3 in DNA: TGTGCCAGCAACGGCAGGGGGATGAATTCACCCCTCCACTTT. Translation gives CASNGRGMNSPLHF.

The V call is TRBV9, the J call TRBJ1-5; D gene unclear. Germline V gene data show CDR1 as SGDLS and CDR2 as YYNGEE. This CDR3 has 13 amino acids. Trimming left V 4 bases short and J 0 bases short, with 5 bases between. CDR3 DNA sequence: TGTGCCAGCAGCCGAGATAGCAATCAGCCCCAGCATTTT. Translating it yields CASSRDSNQPQHF.

V is TRBV29-1 and J is TRBJ1-1; 9 bases fit TRBD1. This CDR3 has 15 residues. J lost 2 bases, V lost 6 bases, and 10 bases had no gene match. Looked up from germline, CDR1 is SQVTM and CDR2 is ANQGSEA. CDR3 sequence reads: CSVGTGWGRNTEAFF. The DNA for the CDR3 is TGCAGCGTGGGGACAGGGTGGGGGAGAAACACTGAAGCTTTCTTT. The entire variable domain, with the rest obtained from reference TRBV29-1 and TRBJ1-1, is as follows: SAVISQKPSRDICQRGTSLTIQCQVDSQVTMMFWYRQQPGQSLTLIATANQGSEATYESGFVIDKFPISRPNLTFSTLTVSNMSPEDSSIYLCSVGTGWGRNTEAFFGQGTRLTVV.

This chain joins TRBV7-2 and TRBJ2-3, with 9 bases identical to TRBD2. The CDR3 has 16 amino acids. V shed 4 bases and J 4 bases; nucleotides not matched to a gene: 9. The germline CDR1 and CDR2 sequences are SGHTA and FQGNSA. The CDR3 DNA reads as TGTGCCAGCAGCTCAGCAGGCGGGGGGGCGGCAGATACGCAGTATTTT. Translation gives CASSSAGGGAADTQYF.

Only a few counts were recorded for this clone. The V call is TRBV6-5, the J call TRBJ2-7, with 9 bases lining up with TRBD1. V was pared by 5 bases and J by 4 bases, with 6 bases of the junction left unmatched. This CDR3 region has 14 residues. CDR1 is MNHEY, CDR2 SVGAGI, per germline. The CDR3 DNA reads TGTGCCAGCAGTACACAGGGGGCGCTTTACGAGCAGTACTTC. Encoded protein: CASSTQGALYEQYF.

With regard to this clone: This specimen includes other DNA sequences encoding the same CDR3. V and J are TRBV3-1 (or the pseudogene TRBV3-2) and TRBJ2-4, with 11 bases identical to TRBD2. With 3 bases clipped from V and 0 bases from J, the junction kept 1 base outside the gene matches. The CDR3 contains 16 residues. Germline CDR1 reads LGHDT; CDR2 reads YNNKEL (reference sequence). In DNA, the CDR3 is TGTGCCAGCAGCCAGGGACTAGCGGTAGCCAAAAACATTCAGTACTTC. Amino acid sequence: CASSQGLAVAKNIQYF.

CDR3 DNA sequence: TGTGCCAGCAGTTACTCTGGCGGGGGGTACACTGAAGCTTTCTTT. Protein sequence: CASSYSGGGYTEAFF. J is TRBJ1-1 and V is TRBV6-5; TRBD1 is a possible D gene (5 bases). This CDR3 has 15 amino acids. V dropped 0 bases and J dropped 3 bases, with 11 bases sitting between them. Germline assignment: CDR1 MNHEY and CDR2 SVGAGI.